This entry is about one T cell receptor (beta chain). Authors' data handling: Estimation of nucleated cell counts was performed using reference gene primer amplification. Produced via immunoSEQ multiplex PCR; TCRdb's table is partial and in-frame only. From that table come the V and J calls and clone size; the DNA was used to work out D and trimming. The sample includes some 100,000 clones, more than 70% seen only once; the top ten take about 5%. Germline values: CDR1 MNHGY, CDR2 SAAAGT. This CDR3 comprises 13 residues. The V end lost 7 bases, the J end lost 5 bases, and 14 bases lay between the germline ends. The data were taken from a study of blood T cell repertoires in COVID-19. As for the study in general: Donors in the United States, Italy and Spain gave samples during acute or convalescent COVID-19. PBMCs, B-cell-depleted T cells, or T cells provided the cDNA or gDNA that made up the material.

The sequenced sample consisted of peripheral blood. The V gene is TRBV6-8, the J gene TRBJ2-5; a weak D match, TRBD2 (5 bases). The source of this sequence is a woman aged 80 or older with active COVID-19. The CDR3, as DNA: TGTGCCAGCACCCCGGCGGAGGTGGAGACCCAGTACTTC. Protein sequence: CASTPAEVETQYF.